These 24 T cell receptor beta chains were sequenced from one sample in a study of shared clonotypes between healthy human individuals. TCRdb's table, derived via immunoSEQ multiplex PCR, lists solely in-frame clones and lacks some. The table records about 530,000 clones, less than 96% of them present only once. The specimen was naive CD4+ T cells sorted from blood. Subset described: CD45RA+ positively selected. These receptors all come from a woman between 25 and 40 years old in good health.

This rearrangement joins TRBV6-1 to TRBJ2-3, with TRBD2 matching 11 bases. Per the germline V gene, CDR1 is MNHNS and CDR2 is SASEGT. The length of the CDR3 is 15 residues. J lost 4 bases, V lost 5 bases, and 5 bases had no gene match. The CDR3 reads CASSLAGGGPDTQYF. CDR3 nucleotides: TGTGCCAGCAGTCTAGCGGGAGGTGGCCCAGATACGCAGTATTTT.

This chain joins TRBV18 and TRBJ2-3; 10 positions match TRBD2. Germline trimming cut 3 bases from V and 0 bases from J; bases unmatched to any gene: 9. Germline CDR1 reads KGHSH; CDR2 reads LQKENI. The CDR3 is 18 amino acids. The CDR3 spells CASSPPSGSFWSTDTQYF. In nucleotides, the CDR3 is TGTGCCAGCTCACCCCCTAGCGGGAGCTTTTGGAGCACAGATACGCAGTATTTT.

This chain links TRBV5-1 with TRBJ1-1, with D perhaps matching TRBD1 (6 bases). Looked up from germline, CDR1 is SGHRS and CDR2 is YFSETQ. CDR3 length: 15 amino acids. The ends were cut back, 0 bases at V and 0 bases at J, with 9 bases in the middle. The CDR3 reads CASSLEPGVNTEAFF. In nucleotides, the CDR3 is TGCGCCAGCAGCTTGGAACCAGGGGTGAACACTGAAGCTTTCTTT.

J is TRBJ2-2 and V is TRBV28, with D perhaps given as TRBD1 or TRBD2 (5 bases each). The germline V and J ends were trimmed by 1 base and 6 bases, with 12 bases remaining between them. The CDR3 sequence is 15 residues long. The V gene's germline CDR1 is MDHEN and CDR2 SYDVKM. This CDR3 reads CASSLFWGMPGELFF. As DNA, the CDR3 is TGTGCCAGCAGTTTATTTTGGGGGATGCCCGGGGAGCTGTTTTTT.

J is TRBJ1-3 and V is TRBV19; 7 bases are a match to TRBD1. Germline V CDR1 and CDR2: LNHDA, SQIVND (reference sequence). V trimming: 8 bases; J trimming: 4 bases; junction bases outside the gene matches: 5. The CDR3 has 13 residues. The DNA of the CDR3 is TGTGCCAGTCGGACAGGAGGGGGAAACACCATATATTTT. This gives the protein CASRTGGGNTIYF.

The chain combines TRBV7-2 with TRBJ2-5, with 9 bases matching TRBD2. With V trimmed by 5 bases and J by 1 base, 5 bases remained unmatched. Germline CDR1 and CDR2: SGHTA and FQGNSA. There are 15 residues in the CDR3. DNA of the CDR3: TGTGCCAGCAGCCCTAGCGGGATCGGCCAAGAGACCCAGTACTTC. Its protein is CASSPSGIGQETQYF.

V is TRBV4-1 and J is TRBJ1-4; TRBD1 matches at 10 bases. The CDR3 sequence is 19 residues long. CDR1 and CDR2 (germline): MGHRA, YSYEKL. V trimming: 2 bases; J trimming: 0 bases; junction bases outside the gene matches: 9. The chain's CDR3 is CASSQRTGQGVATNEKLFF. The CDR3 coding sequence is TGCGCCAGCAGCCAAAGAACCGGACAGGGGGTTGCAACTAATGAAAAACTGTTTTTT.

The genes are TRBV5-1 and TRBJ2-5; 8 bases line up with TRBD1. The J call may be mistaken, given a closer DNA end match to TRBJ2-7. The CDR3 is made up of 16 amino acids. Germline V lookup: CDR1 SGHRS, CDR2 YFSETQ. The CDR3 region has the DNA TGCGCCAGCAGCTTGGGTGGACAGGGATCCTCCTACGAGCAGTACTTC. Amino acids: CASSLGGQGSSYEQYF.

The V gene is TRBV19, the J gene TRBJ2-1; 11 nucleotides line up with TRBD2. CDR3 length: 15 residues. The V and J ends lost 6 bases and 6 bases, in that order; junction bases with no gene match: 7. Germline V gene data show CDR1 as LNHDA and CDR2 as SQIVND (reference sequence). The CDR3 sequence is CASSETSGRVNEQFF. The CDR3 DNA follows: TGTGCCAGTAGCGAAACTAGCGGGAGAGTCAATGAGCAGTTCTTC.

This clone was recorded only once. The chain recombines TRBV11-2 with TRBJ2-5; 8 bases align to TRBD1. Unmatched junction bases numbered 7, after V lost 2 bases and J lost 14 bases. In germline, CDR1 is SGHAT, CDR2 FQNNGV. The CDR3 extends over 12 amino acids. This chain's CDR3 is CASSLSPGTGYF. The CDR3 DNA reads as TGTGCCAGCAGCTTATCTCCCGGGACAGGATACTTC.

The chain has TRBV5-1 and TRBJ2-7, with a tentative D call TRBD1 (5 bases). Germline V gene sequence: CDR1 SGHRS, CDR2 YFSETQ. V gave up 0 bases and J gave up 4 bases, with 14 bases separating them. This CDR3 comprises 15 residues. This CDR3 is CASSLAHPGSYEQYF. The CDR3 DNA reads as TGCGCCAGCAGCTTGGCCCATCCAGGGTCGTACGAGCAGTACTTC.

The table lists this clone with a count of one. The V gene is TRBV6-4, the J gene TRBJ2-5, with no clear D. Trimming stripped 4 bases from V and 5 bases from J, with 11 bases between. Germline CDR1 and CDR2: MRHNA and SNTAGT. The CDR3 has 13 residues. The CDR3 region is CASSGRPGETQYF. The CDR3 DNA reads as TGTGCCAGCAGTGGTCGACCCGGGGAGACCCAGTACTTC.

The rearrangement uses TRBV28 and TRBJ1-3; D is perhaps TRBD1 (5 bases). CDR3 length: 14 residues. V was shortened by 6 bases and J by 4 bases, with 13 bases between the two germline ends. Germline lookup yields CDR1 MDHEN and CDR2 SYDVKM. The CDR3 sequence: CASSPGGEGNTIYF. The CDR3 region has the DNA TGTGCCAGCAGCCCCGGGGGAGAAGGAAACACCATATATTTT.

This sequence joins TRBV7-7 and TRBJ2-7; 9 bases are a match to TRBD1. This CDR3 spans 15 amino acids. Germline-derived CDR1 and CDR2 are SSHAT and FNYEAQ (reference sequence). J lost 5 bases, V lost 5 bases, and 10 bases had no gene match. The CDR3 here is CASSSNPGQGNEQYF. The CDR3 DNA reads TGTGCCAGCAGCAGTAATCCGGGACAGGGAAACGAGCAGTACTTC.

The chain employs TRBV29-1 and TRBJ1-2, with 9 bases fitting TRBD1. Germline-derived CDR1 and CDR2 are SQVTM and ANQGSEA. Trimming at V came to 8 bases and at J to 4 bases, leaving 11 bases not matched to a gene. CDR3 size: 14 residues. The CDR3 DNA reads as TGCAGCTCAACAGATACAGGGGGCGTCTATGGCTACACCTTC. It translates to CSSTDTGGVYGYTF.

The chain has TRBV10-3 and TRBJ1-1, with D perhaps TRBD1 (5 bases). There are 14 residues in the CDR3. The ends were cut back, 6 bases at V and 0 bases at J, with 11 bases in the middle. Germline CDR1 is ENHRY and CDR2 is SYGVKD. CDR3 protein: CAIRGSGMNTEAFF. CDR3 sequence (DNA): TGTGCCATCAGAGGCTCAGGGATGAACACTGAAGCTTTCTTT.

The chain recombines TRBV11-2 with TRBJ2-5; D unresolved. The assigned J gene may be wrong: the sequence end matches TRBJ2-7 better. This CDR3 comprises 13 residues. Looked up from germline, CDR1 is SGHAT and CDR2 is FQNNGV. The CDR3 here is CASSLGLGFEQYF. Here the CDR3 DNA reads TGTGCCAGCAGCTTAGGTTTAGGGTTCGAGCAGTACTTC.

This clone was found once. V gene TRBV25-1 combines with J gene TRBJ1-1, with 9 nucleotides matching TRBD1. In germline, CDR1 is MGHDK, CDR2 SYGVNS. The CDR3 has 16 amino acids. The J segment lost 0 bases and the V segment lost 6 bases, leaving 8 bases of the junction unmatched. In DNA, the CDR3 is TGTGCCAGCAGCGCGACAGGGGGAATCGTGAACACTGAAGCTTTCTTT. This sequence encodes CASSATGGIVNTEAFF.

The table lists this clone with a count of one. The chain carries TRBV19 and TRBJ2-6; 7 bases align to TRBD1. Trimming at V came to 10 bases and at J to 12 bases, leaving 9 bases not matched to a gene. Germline assignment: CDR1 LNHDA and CDR2 SQIVND (reference sequence). The CDR3 length is 12 residues. CDR3 residues: CATGQSTPVLTF. The CDR3 DNA is TGTGCCACGGGACAGTCAACCCCCGTCCTGACTTTC.

The chain links TRBV14 to TRBJ1-4, with D unresolved. Trimming pared 3 bases from V and 0 bases from J, leaving 5 bases between. The CDR3 has 14 residues. Germline assignment: CDR1 SGHDN and CDR2 FVKESK. CDR3 sequence (DNA): TGTGCCAGCAGCCACGTTGCAACTAATGAAAAACTGTTTTTT. Translation: CASSHVATNEKLFF.

V gene TRBV27 combines with J gene TRBJ2-7, with 11 bases that match TRBD2. CDR3 size: 16 residues. Looked up from germline, CDR1 is MNHEY and CDR2 is SMNVEV (reference sequence). The ends lost 6 bases at V and 7 bases at J; junction bases unmatched: 14. The CDR3 DNA follows: TGTGCCAGCAGCCGGACTAGCGGGTTCTTCCTCTGGGAGCAGTACTTC. Translating it yields CASSRTSGFFLWEQYF.

The V and J genes are TRBV7-8 and TRBJ2-5, with D possibly TRBD1 on 5 matching bases. The V gene lost 4 bases and the J gene lost 5 bases, with 14 bases spanning the gap. Germline assignment: CDR1 SGHVS and CDR2 FQNEAQ. The CDR3 contains 14 residues. Here the CDR3 DNA reads TGTGCCAGCAGCTCACAGGACGGTCCGGAGACCCAGTACTTC. As protein: CASSSQDGPETQYF.

V and J are TRBV28 and TRBJ2-7, with TRBD2 identical over 7 bases. The CDR3 runs 13 residues. Germline V lookup: CDR1 MDHEN, CDR2 SYDVKM. V gave up 7 bases and J gave up 6 bases; unmatched junction bases: 9. CDR3 protein: CASTSGGGSEQYF. The DNA for the CDR3 is TGTGCCAGCACCTCTGGGGGGGGTTCCGAGCAGTACTTC.

The gene calls are TRBV9 and TRBJ1-2, with 8 bases identical to TRBD1. The CDR3 length is 14 residues. Trimming cost V 3 bases and J 4 bases; bases outside gene matches: 5. Germline lookup yields CDR1 SGDLS and CDR2 YYNGEE. The CDR3 reads CASSGPGTGYGYTF. The CDR3 DNA is TGTGCCAGCAGCGGACCCGGGACAGGCTATGGCTACACCTTC.